The 15 T cell receptor beta chains reported below all come from one sample, sequenced in a study of control samples from healthy donors and cancer patients (dated by TCRdb to about 2020). Library preparation used the immunoSEQ multiplex PCR assay. In its TCRdb copy, this immuneACCESS table keeps in-frame sequences only and misses some clones. Where compared with another copy, unresolved V genes explain less than half of these, and the others have no known cause. The sample table records about 140,000 clones; roughly nine tenths of these occur just once. In total, the top ten clones hold around 4.7% of the sample. Sequencing was carried out using blood. Receptor source: a man aged 25-40 years in good health.

This clone is a singleton in its sample. This chain links TRBV24-1 with TRBJ1-2; D gene uncertain. The V end was cut by 2 bases, the J end by 0 bases, with 15 bases between. Germline V lookup: CDR1 KGHDR, CDR2 SFDVKD. This CDR3 has 17 residues. CDR3 coding DNA: TGTGCCACCAGTGATTCCCGGGCGGGCCAAGCTAACTATGGCTACACCTTC. This codes for CATSDSRAGQANYGYTF.

This chain joins TRBV7-3 and TRBJ2-2; D is possibly TRBD1 (6 bases). From germline, CDR1 is SGHTA and CDR2 FQGTGA. The V gene lost 5 bases and the J gene lost 1 base, with 11 bases spanning the gap. The CDR3 runs to 15 residues. In DNA, the CDR3 is TGTGCCAGCAGCCTCATAGGGGGGAACACCGGGGAGCTGTTTTTT. Protein product: CASSLIGGNTGELFF. Looking up the rest from reference TRBV7-3 and TRBJ2-2 gives the full variable domain: GAGVSQTPSNKVTEKGKYVELRCDPISGHTALYWYRQSLGQGPEFLIYFQGTGAADDSGLPNDRFFAVRPEGSVSTLKIQRTERGDSAVYLCASSLIGGNTGELFFGEGSRLTVL.

The rearrangement links TRBV10-3 to TRBJ2-3; D is perhaps TRBD1 (6 bases). The germline gives CDR1 ENHRY, CDR2 SYGVKD. The length of the CDR3 is 15 residues. V was pared by 2 bases and J by 2 bases, with 11 bases between. The CDR3, as DNA: TGTGCCATCAGTGAGCCGGGACAAGTCACAGATACGCAGTATTTT. Translation gives CAISEPGQVTDTQYF.

The rearrangement joins TRBV5-1 to TRBJ1-1; 7 nucleotides match TRBD1. Germline V gene sequence: CDR1 SGHRS, CDR2 YFSETQ. J lost 2 bases, V lost 6 bases, and 19 bases had no gene match. The CDR3 loop spans 18 amino acids. DNA of the CDR3: TGCGCCAGCAACAGGGGCGCAGCTAAGACGCGGACAAACACTGAAGCTTTCTTT. Protein product: CASNRGAAKTRTNTEAFF.

This clone was recorded once. The J gene is TRBJ2-2, the V gene TRBV19; 8 bases map to TRBD2. The CDR3 loop spans 18 amino acids. The J segment lost 3 bases and the V segment lost 9 bases, leaving 18 bases of the junction unmatched. The germline V gene has CDR1 LNHDA and CDR2 SQIVND (reference sequence). The CDR3 reads CASQNERGPTSYTGELFF. CDR3 nucleotide sequence: TGTGCCAGCCAGAATGAGCGGGGGCCTACCTCCTACACCGGGGAGCTGTTTTTT.

The genes are TRBV6-4 and TRBJ2-1, with 7 bases that match TRBD2. The germline V gene encodes CDR1 MRHNA and CDR2 SNTAGT. The V gene end was trimmed by 4 bases and the J gene end by 4 bases; junction bases not matched to a gene: 10. This CDR3 is built from 16 residues. CDR3 region: CASSASGRTSYNEQFF. The CDR3 DNA follows: TGTGCCAGCAGTGCCTCCGGGCGGACTAGTTACAATGAGCAGTTCTTC.

In its sample, this clone was seen once. The genes are TRBV6-1 and TRBJ2-3; tentatively, D is TRBD2 (6 bases). V was trimmed by 2 bases and J by 6 bases, leaving 12 bases between them. The CDR3 length is 14 residues. Germline loops: CDR1 MNHNS, CDR2 SASEGT. CDR3 nucleotides: TGTGCCAGCAGTGAATTAGCGGTCTTTGATACGCAGTATTTT. Amino acid sequence: CASSELAVFDTQYF.

The chain uses TRBV7-2 and TRBJ1-1; D call uncertain. This CDR3 spans 13 amino acids. Germline lookup yields CDR1 SGHTA and CDR2 FQGNSA. Trimming removed 1 base at V and 6 bases at J, with 9 bases between. The CDR3 spells CASSLGGKAEAFF. CDR3 bases: TGTGCCAGCAGCTTAGGGGGTAAGGCTGAAGCTTTCTTT.

In its sample, this clone was seen once. V and J are TRBV27 and TRBJ2-7; tentative D call: TRBD1 (5 bases). CDR3 size: 16 residues. Germline V gene sequence: CDR1 MNHEY, CDR2 SMNVEV (reference sequence). The germline V and J ends were trimmed by 4 bases and 0 bases, with 16 bases remaining between them. CDR3 bases: TGTGCCAGCAGTTCCTCCCCCAGGGAACTCTCCTACGAGCAGTACTTC. Its protein is CASSSSPRELSYEQYF.

The chain links TRBV6-5 to TRBJ2-5; 9 bases are a match to TRBD2. From germline, CDR1 is MNHEY and CDR2 SVGAGI. The CDR3 length is 15 residues. The J segment lost 4 bases and the V segment lost 5 bases, leaving 8 bases of the junction unmatched. Written as DNA, the CDR3 is TGTGCCAGCAGTAGGGGACTAGCTGGGGGAGAGACCCAGTACTTC. This codes for CASSRGLAGGETQYF.

This chain joins TRBV18 and TRBJ2-3, with TRBD2 identical over 9 bases. Germline CDR1 KGHSH, CDR2 LQKENI. The CDR3 is made up of 18 amino acids. With V trimmed by 0 bases and J by 0 bases, 7 bases remained unmatched. The CDR3 sequence: CASSPPRASGASTDTQYF. The CDR3 DNA follows: TGTGCCAGCTCACCACCGCGGGCTAGCGGGGCGAGCACAGATACGCAGTATTTT.

The J gene is TRBJ2-5, the V gene TRBV4-1, with a tentative D call TRBD2 (6 bases). The V end lost 0 bases, the J end lost 1 base, and 15 bases lay between the germline ends. The CDR3 runs 17 residues. CDR1 is MGHRA and CDR2 is YSYEKL in the germline V gene. CDR3 bases: TGCGCCAGCAGCCAAGAGGGGTTACGGGGGATCCAAGAGACCCAGTACTTC. It encodes CASSQEGLRGIQETQYF.

This clone was recorded only once. The chain is built from TRBV18 and TRBJ2-7, with D unclear. Germline lookup yields CDR1 KGHSH and CDR2 LQKENI. Trimming cost V 4 bases and J 4 bases, with 8 bases left between them. CDR3 length: 12 amino acids. In nucleotides, the CDR3 is TGTGCCAGCTCACTCGTGGGGTACGAGCAGTACTTC. It yields the protein CASSLVGYEQYF.

This clone was picked up a small number of times. The genes are TRBV7-8 and TRBJ1-1; D not certain. Per germline, CDR1 SGHVS and CDR2 FQNEAQ. V lost 5 bases to trimming and J lost 4 bases, with 11 bases between them. The CDR3 consists of 13 residues. The CDR3 sequence is CASSPNRVTEAFF. Here the CDR3 DNA reads TGTGCCAGCAGCCCGAATAGGGTCACTGAAGCTTTCTTT.

The chain combines TRBV4-1 with TRBJ1-1; TRBD1 matches 7 bases. The V and J ends lost 4 bases and 8 bases, in that order; junction bases with no gene match: 13. Germline assignment: CDR1 MGHRA and CDR2 YSYEKL. The CDR3 consists of 15 residues. In DNA form, the CDR3 reads TGCGCCAGCAGCCTACCACAGGGGCCCCAGAGCGAAGCTTTCTTT. Translating gives CASSLPQGPQSEAFF.